This TCR beta chain was found in a study of neoadjuvant nivolumab and ipilimumab in lung cancer. Regarding the study as a whole: Compared with tumor-adjacent uninvolved lung, resected tumors showed greater richness and clonality. Only two of four nivolumab-treated tumors gained richness and clonality by surgery.

Germline V gene lookup returns CDR1 MNHNS and CDR2 SASEGT. The CDR3 extends over 16 amino acids. Unmatched junction bases numbered 7, after V lost 4 bases and J lost 7 bases. A word on this clone: The target antigen is unknown.

The protocol was immunoSEQ multiplex PCR, while the TCRdb copy is restricted to in-frame clones and leaves out a portion. The sample consists of 13,000 or so clones, more than 90% of them appearing once. V usage is TRBV6-1 and J usage is TRBJ2-1; 13 bases agree with TRBD2. Sequenced here: peripheral blood, sampled after neoadjuvant nivolumab, alone or with ipilimumab, at or shortly before surgery. This clonotype originated in an adult with non-small cell lung cancer. This CDR3 reads CASSGGLAGTKNEQFF. DNA for the CDR3: TGTGCCAGCAGTGGGGGACTAGCGGGGACTAAAAATGAGCAGTTCTTC.